The present T cell receptor (beta chain) was sequenced within a study of identical twins. TCRdb re-derived calls from the 5' RACE reads in MiXCR, one entry per CDR3 protein. The table records 450,000 or so distinct CDR3 sequences, 20% to 25% of them present only once. Study outcomes and limitations: These conclusions were based on statistical analysis (cross-sectional, not following the same donors). Abundant cord blood beta clonotypes carried fewer insertions; memory repertoires showed none.

Per the germline V gene, CDR1 is SNHLY and CDR2 is FYNNEI. The ends were cut back, 4 bases at V and 7 bases at J, with 13 bases in the middle. CDR3 length equals 13 residues. Each donor was a healthy Caucasian. This clonotype was counted only a few times. The antigen is undetermined. These data also formed part of another study, on T cells expressing NK-cell markers. This second report adds: With respect to HCMV, seven of the eight sequenced donors were seropositive, and one was seronegative.

The sample was CD4+ T cells sorted from blood. The clonotype originates from a woman between 18 and 29 years old in good health. The V call is TRBV2, the J call TRBJ1-2; no firm D call. Here the CDR3 DNA reads TGTGCCAGCAGTGTTTACGGGGAAACTGGCTACACCTTC. Its translation: CASSVYGETGYTF.